This is a list of T cell receptor beta chains from one sample in a study of blood T cell repertoires in COVID-19. Assay: immunoSEQ multiplex PCR; the TCRdb copy retains only in-frame clones and omits some. The sample holds 150,000 or so clones; approximately 80% are singletons and the top ten take 6.5% to 9%. The specimen was peripheral blood. These receptors were obtained from a woman between 50 and 59 years old in a cohort sampled during active or convalescent COVID-19. Both conserved end residues are part of each CDR3. Each record gives: J gene, V gene, clone size, D gene, CDR3 DNA, CDR3 protein. A D gene is named only where the DNA matches it firmly. Expanded clones are given a class, and other clones once, few, many or no size at all.

>TRBJ1-1|TRBV15|.|.
TGTGCCACCAGCAGAGATCCAGGGGACCACACTGAAGCTTTCTTT
CATSRDPGDHTEAFF
>TRBJ2-1|TRBV2|.|.
TGTGCCAGCAGTGAAAACCCAGCCAGGGGGTTCTTC
CASSENPARGFF
>TRBJ2-5|TRBV9|.|.
TGTGCCAGCAGCGACGGGTCGTACCAAGAGACCCAGTACTTC
CASSDGSYQETQYF
>TRBJ1-2|TRBV4-3|.|TRBD1
TGCGCCAGCAGCCAAGATCTGGGACAGGGGAACTATGGCTACACCTTC
CASSQDLGQGNYGYTF
>TRBJ2-2|TRBV27|.|TRBD2
TGTGCCAGCAGTTTATCGGTGACCCCCGGCACTAGCGGGGGGGCCACCGGGGAGCTGTTTTTT
CASSLSVTPGTSGGATGELFF
>TRBJ1-1|TRBV10-2|.|.
TGCGCCAGCAGTACAGCCGGGGGCACTGAAGCTTTCTTT
CASSTAGGTEAFF
>TRBJ2-2|TRBV6-5|.|TRBD1
TGTGCCAGCAGTTACCAACGGACAGGGGGGACCGGGGAGCTGTTTTTT
CASSYQRTGGTGELFF
>TRBJ2-1|TRBV24-1|.|TRBD2
TGTGCCACCAGTGACAGGACTAGCGGGGGCTCCTACAATGAGCAGTTCTTC
CATSDRTSGGSYNEQFF
>TRBJ1-1|TRBV29-1|.|.
TGCAGCGGTCAAAAAGGGGGTGCTGAAGCTTTCTTT
CSGQKGGAEAFF
>TRBJ2-3|TRBV9|once|TRBD2
TGTGCCAGCAGCGCCGGACTAGCGGTGTGGGTTACGCAGTATTTT
CASSAGLAVWVTQYF
>TRBJ2-5|TRBV9|.|.
TGTGCCAGCAGCGTCCGGCTCGGTTCAGGGGAGAAAGAGACCCAGTACTTC
CASSVRLGSGEKETQYF
>TRBJ1-1|TRBV11-1|.|.
TGTGCCAGCAGCTTGACAGTCCGAACTGAAGCTTTCTTT
CASSLTVRTEAFF
>TRBJ2-1|TRBV11-1|few|.
TGTGCCAGCAGCTTAGTGGGTTTCGGCGGTGGGTATGAGCAGTTCTTC
CASSLVGFGGGYEQFF
>TRBJ1-1|TRBV7-2|.|TRBD1
TGTGCCAGCAGCTTGGGACAGTCGAACACTGAAGCTTTCTTT
CASSLGQSNTEAFF
>TRBJ1-2|TRBV5-4|.|.
TGTGCCAGCAGCCCGGGGGGTGGCTACACCTTC
CASSPGGGYTF
>TRBJ1-4|TRBV7-9|.|TRBD1
TGTGCCAGCAGCTTGACCTCCGGGACAGGTCTTGAAAAACTGTTTTTT
CASSLTSGTGLEKLFF
>TRBJ1-2|TRBV5-6|.|.
TGTGCCAGCAGCTTGCGAACAAACTATGGCTACACCTTC
CASSLRTNYGYTF
>TRBJ2-3|TRBV5-1|.|TRBD2
TGCGCCAGCAGCCCCGGGGGGGCTAGCACAGATACGCAGTATTTT
CASSPGGASTDTQYF
>TRBJ2-3|TRBV11-2|.|.
TGTGCCAGCAGATCCGGCAGGGCGCAGTATTTT
CASRSGRAQYF
>TRBJ2-2|TRBV11-3|.|.
TGTGCCAGCAGCCGATTAGAAGTTGCGGGGAACACCGGGGAGCTGTTTTTT
CASSRLEVAGNTGELFF
>TRBJ2-7|TRBV7-2|once|TRBD1
TGTGCCAGCAGCTTAGTAGGGGGCGGTCATGACGAGCAGTACTTC
CASSLVGGGHDEQYF
>TRBJ2-7|TRBV6-5|.|.
TGTGCCAGCGCCGGCCGGGGGGCTGGATCCTACGAGCAGTACTTC
CASAGRGAGSYEQYF
>TRBJ2-3|TRBV4-1|.|TRBD1
TGCGCCAGCAGCCAAGAAGGGGGCCTGCGAGGAGATACGCAGTATTTT
CASSQEGGLRGDTQYF
>TRBJ2-3|TRBV10-1|.|TRBD2
TGCGCCAGCAGCGGACTAGCAACGGGTACGCAGTATTTT
CASSGLATGTQYF